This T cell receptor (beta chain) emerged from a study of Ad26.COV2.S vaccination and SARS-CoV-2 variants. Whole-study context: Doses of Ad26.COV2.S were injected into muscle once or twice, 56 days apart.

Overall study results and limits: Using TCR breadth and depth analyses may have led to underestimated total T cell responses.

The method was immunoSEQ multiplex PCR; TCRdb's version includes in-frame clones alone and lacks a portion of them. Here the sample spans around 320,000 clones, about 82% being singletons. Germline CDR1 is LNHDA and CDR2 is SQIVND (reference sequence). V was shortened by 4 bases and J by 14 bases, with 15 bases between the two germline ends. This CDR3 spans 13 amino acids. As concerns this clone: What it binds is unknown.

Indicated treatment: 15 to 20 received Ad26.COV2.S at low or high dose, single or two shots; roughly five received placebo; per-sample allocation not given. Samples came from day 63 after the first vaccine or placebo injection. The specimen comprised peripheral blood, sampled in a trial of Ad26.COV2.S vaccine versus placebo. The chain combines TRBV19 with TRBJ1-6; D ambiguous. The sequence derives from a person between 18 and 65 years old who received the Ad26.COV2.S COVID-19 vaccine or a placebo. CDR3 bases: TGTGCCAGTAGTACCGTTTTTTTGGGCGCCCTCCACTTT. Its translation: CASSTVFLGALHF.